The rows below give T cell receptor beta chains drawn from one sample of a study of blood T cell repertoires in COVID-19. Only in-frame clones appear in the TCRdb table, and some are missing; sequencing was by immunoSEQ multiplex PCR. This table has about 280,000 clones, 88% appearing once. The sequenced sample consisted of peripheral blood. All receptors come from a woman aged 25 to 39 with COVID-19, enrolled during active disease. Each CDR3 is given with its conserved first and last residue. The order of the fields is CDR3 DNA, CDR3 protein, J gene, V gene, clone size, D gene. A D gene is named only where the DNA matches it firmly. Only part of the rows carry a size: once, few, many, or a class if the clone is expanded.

CDR3 DNA: TGTGCCAGCAGTAGGACAGATTCACCCCTCCACTTT
CDR3 protein: CASSRTDSPLHF
J gene: TRBJ1-6
V gene: TRBV12-3/TRBV12-4
clone size: .
D gene: .

CDR3 DNA: TGTGCCAGCAGTCGGACAGTAGGGGAGCAGTTCTTC
CDR3 protein: CASSRTVGEQFF
J gene: TRBJ2-1
V gene: TRBV7-2
clone size: .
D gene: .

CDR3 DNA: TGTGCCACCAGCAGAGACCACCGACTTCCAGGGCAATCCACTTCTAGCAATCAGCCCCAGCATTTT
CDR3 protein: CATSRDHRLPGQSTSSNQPQHF
J gene: TRBJ1-5
V gene: TRBV15
clone size: .
D gene: .

CDR3 DNA: TGTGCCAGCAACCCGACAATATTAGGGGCGAAAAGGGAGACCCAGTACTTC
CDR3 protein: CASNPTILGAKRETQYF
J gene: TRBJ2-5
V gene: TRBV5-5
clone size: .
D gene: .

CDR3 DNA: TGCGCCAGCAGCTTGGGACAGGATCCCGGGGAGCTGTTTTTT
CDR3 protein: CASSLGQDPGELFF
J gene: TRBJ2-2
V gene: TRBV5-1
clone size: few
D gene: .

CDR3 DNA: TGTGCCAGCAGCCAAGAAGGCACTAGCGGAGCGGGCGAGCAGTACTTC
CDR3 protein: CASSQEGTSGAGEQYF
J gene: TRBJ2-7
V gene: TRBV4-2
clone size: once
D gene: TRBD2

CDR3 DNA: TGTGCCAGCAGCCTCATGGGCTGGGCCGAAGCTTTCTTT
CDR3 protein: CASSLMGWAEAFF
J gene: TRBJ1-1
V gene: TRBV5-4
clone size: .
D gene: .

CDR3 DNA: TGCGCCAGCATGGATATGGGGGCATTGACTGAAGCTTTCTTT
CDR3 protein: CASMDMGALTEAFF
J gene: TRBJ1-1
V gene: TRBV5-1
clone size: .
D gene: .

CDR3 DNA: TGTGCCAGCAGCCCTACAGGGCGCACTGAAGCTTTCTTT
CDR3 protein: CASSPTGRTEAFF
J gene: TRBJ1-1
V gene: TRBV7-3
clone size: .
D gene: .

CDR3 DNA: TGTGCCAGCAGTTCCGGGACAGGGGATGAAAAACTGTTTTTT
CDR3 protein: CASSSGTGDEKLFF
J gene: TRBJ1-4
V gene: TRBV28
clone size: .
D gene: TRBD1

CDR3 DNA: TGTGCCAGCGGGACAGGGGGAACCCAGTACTTC
CDR3 protein: CASGTGGTQYF
J gene: TRBJ2-5
V gene: TRBV7-3
clone size: .
D gene: TRBD1

CDR3 DNA: TGTGCCAGCAGCCAGGACATCGCTAATGAAAAACTGTTTTTT
CDR3 protein: CASSQDIANEKLFF
J gene: TRBJ1-4
V gene: TRBV11-2
clone size: .
D gene: .

CDR3 DNA: TGTGCCAGCTCACCAAGGACAACCACTGGAAACACCATATATTTT
CDR3 protein: CASSPRTTTGNTIYF
J gene: TRBJ1-3
V gene: TRBV18
clone size: .
D gene: .

CDR3 DNA: TGTGCCAGCAGTAGCGGGAGTCGGAATGAGCAGTTCTTC
CDR3 protein: CASSSGSRNEQFF
J gene: TRBJ2-1
V gene: TRBV7-6
clone size: .
D gene: TRBD2

CDR3 DNA: TGTGCCAGCAGTTCCCCTAGCGGATCCTCCTACAATGAGCAGTTCTTC
CDR3 protein: CASSSPSGSSYNEQFF
J gene: TRBJ2-1
V gene: TRBV25-1
clone size: .
D gene: TRBD2

CDR3 DNA: TGTGCCATCAGTGATGGTCAACTCTCCTACAATGAGCAGTTCTTC
CDR3 protein: CAISDGQLSYNEQFF
J gene: TRBJ2-1
V gene: TRBV10-3
clone size: .
D gene: .

CDR3 DNA: TGCGCCAGCAGCCAAGTCCGACAGGGGGGGAACACTGAAGCTTTCTTT
CDR3 protein: CASSQVRQGGNTEAFF
J gene: TRBJ1-1
V gene: TRBV4-1
clone size: .
D gene: TRBD1

CDR3 DNA: TGTGCCAGCAGCACACTTCCTCTAGCGGGTATACCTACGAAGCAGTACTTC
CDR3 protein: CASSTLPLAGIPTKQYF
J gene: TRBJ2-7
V gene: TRBV11-2
clone size: .
D gene: TRBD2

CDR3 DNA: TGTGCCAGCAGTGGCAGTTGGACTAATGAAAAACTGTTTTTT
CDR3 protein: CASSGSWTNEKLFF
J gene: TRBJ1-4
V gene: TRBV2
clone size: .
D gene: .

CDR3 DNA: TGTGCCAGTAGTTGGAGCGCCACAGATACGCAGTATTTT
CDR3 protein: CASSWSATDTQYF
J gene: TRBJ2-3
V gene: TRBV19
clone size: .
D gene: .

CDR3 DNA: TGTGCCAGTAATGATCTCAGGAACGAAAAACTGTTTTTT
CDR3 protein: CASNDLRNEKLFF
J gene: TRBJ1-4
V gene: TRBV19
clone size: few
D gene: .

CDR3 DNA: TGTGCCAGCAGCTTAACAGCTCGGGTTGGAGGGGAGGCAGATACGCAGTATTTT
CDR3 protein: CASSLTARVGGEADTQYF
J gene: TRBJ2-3
V gene: TRBV7-3
clone size: .
D gene: .

CDR3 DNA: TGTGCCAGCAGCCCGGGACAGGGACAAGCCTACGAGCAGTACTTC
CDR3 protein: CASSPGQGQAYEQYF
J gene: TRBJ2-7
V gene: TRBV5-4
clone size: few
D gene: TRBD1

CDR3 DNA: TGTGCCAGCAGTTATTCCCGGCTAGCGGGACCCCACGAGCAGTACTTC
CDR3 protein: CASSYSRLAGPHEQYF
J gene: TRBJ2-7
V gene: TRBV6-5
clone size: .
D gene: TRBD2

CDR3 DNA: TGTGCCAGCAGTTACCTGGGGCAGGGGAACACTGAAGCTTTCTTT
CDR3 protein: CASSYLGQGNTEAFF
J gene: TRBJ1-1
V gene: TRBV6-5
clone size: .
D gene: .

CDR3 DNA: TGTGCCAGCAGCGTAGAGGGGGCGGTCAATCAGCCCCAGCATTTT
CDR3 protein: CASSVEGAVNQPQHF
J gene: TRBJ1-5
V gene: TRBV9
clone size: .
D gene: TRBD1

CDR3 DNA: TGTGCCAGCAGCTCATCAGCGGGAGGGCCGAATGAGCAGTTCTTC
CDR3 protein: CASSSSAGGPNEQFF
J gene: TRBJ2-1
V gene: TRBV13
clone size: .
D gene: TRBD2

CDR3 DNA: TGTGCCAGCAGCTTGAAAGGACAGGGGGCTCAAGAGACCCAGTACTTC
CDR3 protein: CASSLKGQGAQETQYF
J gene: TRBJ2-5
V gene: TRBV5-5
clone size: .
D gene: TRBD1

CDR3 DNA: TGTGCCTGGAGTCCGGGTCGAAGGAATGAGCAGTTCTTC
CDR3 protein: CAWSPGRRNEQFF
J gene: TRBJ2-1
V gene: TRBV30
clone size: .
D gene: .

CDR3 DNA: TGTGCCTGGACTGCAGGGGGCACCGGGGAGCTGTTTTTT
CDR3 protein: CAWTAGGTGELFF
J gene: TRBJ2-2
V gene: TRBV30
clone size: .
D gene: TRBD1

CDR3 DNA: TGTGCCAGTTCCGGGACAGGGGGCCCGAGGGGCTCCTACGAGCAGTACTTC
CDR3 protein: CASSGTGGPRGSYEQYF
J gene: TRBJ2-7
V gene: TRBV28
clone size: .
D gene: TRBD1

CDR3 DNA: TGTGCCAAACCTTCGGAGTTTACGGCGGGAGAGCGCTCCTACGAGCAGTACTTC
CDR3 protein: CAKPSEFTAGERSYEQYF
J gene: TRBJ2-7
V gene: TRBV10-3
clone size: .
D gene: TRBD2

CDR3 DNA: TGTGCTAGTGGTTTGGCCCCATCCGGGACTAGCGGGAGGCCAGTCACCTACGAGCAGTACTTC
CDR3 protein: CASGLAPSGTSGRPVTYEQYF
J gene: TRBJ2-7
V gene: TRBV12-5
clone size: .
D gene: TRBD2

CDR3 DNA: TGTGCCAGCAGTGGGTGGCAGGTTTACTATGGCTACACCTTC
CDR3 protein: CASSGWQVYYGYTF
J gene: TRBJ1-2
V gene: TRBV28
clone size: few
D gene: .

CDR3 DNA: TGTGCCAGCAGTTCCGGGACAGATAGCAATCAGCCCCAGCATTTT
CDR3 protein: CASSSGTDSNQPQHF
J gene: TRBJ1-5
V gene: TRBV28
clone size: .
D gene: TRBD1

CDR3 DNA: TGCGCCAGCAGCACCCGACAGGGAGTGGACACTGAAGCTTTCTTT
CDR3 protein: CASSTRQGVDTEAFF
J gene: TRBJ1-1
V gene: TRBV5-1
clone size: .
D gene: TRBD1

CDR3 DNA: TGTGCCAGCAGTGGACAGGGGGACTCCTACGAGCAGTACTTC
CDR3 protein: CASSGQGDSYEQYF
J gene: TRBJ2-7
V gene: TRBV6-2/TRBV6-3
clone size: once
D gene: TRBD1

CDR3 DNA: TGTGCCAGCAGCCGGACAGGGGGCGCGAATAGCTATGGCTACACCTTC
CDR3 protein: CASSRTGGANSYGYTF
J gene: TRBJ1-2
V gene: TRBV3-1/TRBV3-2
clone size: .
D gene: TRBD1

CDR3 DNA: TGCGCCAGCAGCTTGTACTCTGGGGCCAACGTCCTGACTTTC
CDR3 protein: CASSLYSGANVLTF
J gene: TRBJ2-6
V gene: TRBV5-1
clone size: once
D gene: .

CDR3 DNA: TGTGCCAGCAGTTCCCCCAGGCCCTCCTACGAGCAGTACTTC
CDR3 protein: CASSSPRPSYEQYF
J gene: TRBJ2-7
V gene: TRBV6-2/TRBV6-3
clone size: .
D gene: .

CDR3 DNA: TGTGCCAGCAGCCAAAGAGCTTCTGTAAAAGATACGCAGTATTTT
CDR3 protein: CASSQRASVKDTQYF
J gene: TRBJ2-3
V gene: TRBV3-1/TRBV3-2
clone size: .
D gene: .

CDR3 DNA: TGTGCCAGCAGTTTAGTACAGAGCTCCTACAATGAGCAGTTCTTC
CDR3 protein: CASSLVQSSYNEQFF
J gene: TRBJ2-1
V gene: TRBV28
clone size: .
D gene: .

CDR3 DNA: TGTGCCAGCAGCCGACAGGGTAAGGCCAAAAACATTCAGTACTTC
CDR3 protein: CASSRQGKAKNIQYF
J gene: TRBJ2-4
V gene: TRBV6-5
clone size: .
D gene: TRBD1

CDR3 DNA: TGTGCCATCAGGGGACAGGGGTCCTCCTACAATGAGCAGTTCTTC
CDR3 protein: CAIRGQGSSYNEQFF
J gene: TRBJ2-1
V gene: TRBV10-3
clone size: .
D gene: TRBD1

CDR3 DNA: TGCGCCAGCAGCCCCCCTCGTCGACAAGCAGGGATGAACACTGAAGCTTTCTTT
CDR3 protein: CASSPPRRQAGMNTEAFF
J gene: TRBJ1-1
V gene: TRBV4-1
clone size: .
D gene: .

CDR3 DNA: TGTGCCGTCGGCTGGGACTTTAGCTCCTACGAGCAGTACTTC
CDR3 protein: CAVGWDFSSYEQYF
J gene: TRBJ2-7
V gene: TRBV10-3
clone size: .
D gene: .

CDR3 DNA: TGTGCCAGCAGCCCAAAGCGGGAGTCCCACTACGAGCAGTACTTC
CDR3 protein: CASSPKRESHYEQYF
J gene: TRBJ2-7
V gene: TRBV13
clone size: .
D gene: TRBD2